This T cell receptor (beta chain) came from a study of CD4 T cells in relation to SARS-CoV-2 and coronaviruses. Overall study context: PBMCs were cultured with antigen for nine to ten days before TCR beta sequencing. Shared crossreactive spike epitopes were mapped to their HLA restriction.

Notes on this clone: Its antigen is undetermined.

TCRdb's copy holds only in-frame clones and misses some; the assay was immunoSEQ multiplex PCR. The data contain just under 20,000 clones, approximately 81% of them singletons. The J segment lost 5 bases and the V segment lost 6 bases, leaving 6 bases of the junction unmatched. CDR3 length: 14 amino acids. CDR1 is MNHNS and CDR2 is SASEGT in the germline V gene. Before the COVID-19 pandemic, during about 2011-2019, CD4+ T cells were taken from unexposed donors. Isolation of CD4+ T cells took place after roughly nine days in culture. As cell numbers allowed, unexposed-donor CD4+ T cells faced SARS-CoV-2 S/N and four cold-coronavirus spikes.

What was sequenced was CD4+ T cells from PBMCs, cultured in vitro. The genes are TRBV6-1 and TRBJ1-5; 8 bases are shared with TRBD1. The receptor's source is a human donor in good health. In nucleotides, the CDR3 is TGTGCCAGCAGGCCCGGACAGGGTTATCAGCCCCAGCATTTT. Its protein product is CASRPGQGYQPQHF.